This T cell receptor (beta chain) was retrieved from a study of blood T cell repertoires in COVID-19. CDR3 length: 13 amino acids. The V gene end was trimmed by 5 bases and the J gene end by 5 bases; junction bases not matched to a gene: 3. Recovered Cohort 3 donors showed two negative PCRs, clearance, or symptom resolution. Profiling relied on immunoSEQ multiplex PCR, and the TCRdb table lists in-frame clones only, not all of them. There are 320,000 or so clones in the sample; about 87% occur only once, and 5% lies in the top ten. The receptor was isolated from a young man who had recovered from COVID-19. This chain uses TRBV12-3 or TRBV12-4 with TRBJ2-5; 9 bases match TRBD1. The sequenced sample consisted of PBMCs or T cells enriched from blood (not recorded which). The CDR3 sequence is CASSHRGLETQYF. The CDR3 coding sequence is TGTGCCAGCAGTCACAGGGGGCTGGAGACCCAGTACTTC.